The clone carrying this T cell receptor (beta chain) has just a few counts. The antigen remains unidentified. The entire patient cohort was treatment-naive prior to thyroid surgery. This entry belongs to a study of metastatic and nonmetastatic thyroid tumors. About the research overall: Comparison of repertoires was carried out across blood and tumor or nodule tissue from malignant and benign thyroid patients.

In the study's own analysis: A classifier of distant metastasis in papillary thyroid cancer was built from CDR3 differences (across clinicopathological groups). TCRdb re-analyzed the PCR reads using MiXCR. The authors' filters were not applied to this entry. The sample records tens of thousands of clones, 16% being singletons. General study points: In both blood and tumor samples, TCR beta diversity was reported significantly higher for malignant than benign nodules.

This TCR came from a male donor with papillary thyroid cancer or a benign thyroid nodule (not recorded which). Some clones in this sample may be carry-over from other donors' samples. Sequencing was done on a sample of blood.

In nucleotides, the CDR3 is TGTGCCAGCAGTTTATTAGTCGGCGGGTCACCCCTCCACTTT. Protein: CASSLLVGGSPLHF. This chain joins TRBV27 and TRBJ1-6, with no clear D. CDR1 and CDR2 from the germline V gene are MNHEY and SMNVEV (reference sequence). V was clipped by 1 base and J by 10 bases, with 11 bases between them. This CDR3 contains 14 residues.